The rows below give T cell receptor beta chains drawn from one sample of a study of post-analysis software for immune sequencing data. TCRdb re-called the PCR reads with MiXCR, one entry per CDR3 protein. The table lists 700,000 to 800,000 distinct CDR3 sequences, just under 30% of them singletons. Sequenced material: blood. These receptors were taken from a girl between 5 and 17 years old with multiple sclerosis. The CDR3 runs from the conserved cysteine through the conserved F or W. The D gene is left open where the match is weak. Where a row states a size, it is once, few, many or the class of an expanded clone; other rows omit it.

CDR3 DNA: TGTGCCAGCAGCGTACTAGCGGGAGGGCCAGATACGCAGTATTTT
CDR3 protein: CASSVLAGGPDTQYF
V gene: TRBV27
clone size: .
D gene: TRBD2
J gene: TRBJ2-3

CDR3 DNA: TGCGCCAGCAGCCCGCTTAGGTGGGGGCAAAACACTGAAGCTTTCTTT
CDR3 protein: CASSPLRWGQNTEAFF
V gene: TRBV5-1
clone size: few
D gene: .
J gene: TRBJ1-1

CDR3 DNA: TGCGCCAGCAGCCAAGACTGGCGATCGTCGGATACGCAGTATTTT
CDR3 protein: CASSQDWRSSDTQYF
V gene: TRBV4-3
clone size: .
D gene: .
J gene: TRBJ2-3

CDR3 DNA: TGCAGTGCTAGACCCCATTTTGGGCGGGGGGATGGAGAGACCCAGTACTTC
CDR3 protein: CSARPHFGRGDGETQYF
V gene: TRBV20-1
clone size: .
D gene: TRBD2
J gene: TRBJ2-5

CDR3 DNA: TGTGCCGGCAGCTTACGGGGCGGGAGGGATGGCGGCAATGAGCAGTTCTTC
CDR3 protein: CAGSLRGGRDGGNEQFF
V gene: TRBV7-9
clone size: .
D gene: TRBD2
J gene: TRBJ2-1

CDR3 DNA: TGTGCCAGCAGCAACGGGGGGGGAGATGGCTACACCTTC
CDR3 protein: CASSNGGGDGYTF
V gene: TRBV7-9
clone size: .
D gene: .
J gene: TRBJ1-2

CDR3 DNA: TGCGCCAGCGGATACAAAACTAGCACAGATACGCAGTATTTT
CDR3 protein: CASGYKTSTDTQYF
V gene: TRBV5-1
clone size: .
D gene: .
J gene: TRBJ2-3

CDR3 DNA: TGTGCCAGCAGCTTGGAACTAGCGGGAAGGACAGATACGCAGTATTTT
CDR3 protein: CASSLELAGRTDTQYF
V gene: TRBV5-5
clone size: .
D gene: TRBD2
J gene: TRBJ2-3

CDR3 DNA: TGTGCCAGCAGCATCAGACAGGGGACCTACGAGCAGTACTTC
CDR3 protein: CASSIRQGTYEQYF
V gene: TRBV5-5
clone size: .
D gene: TRBD1
J gene: TRBJ2-7

CDR3 DNA: TGCAGCGTTGGTAGACAGGGTTTAGATACGCAGTATTTT
CDR3 protein: CSVGRQGLDTQYF
V gene: TRBV29-1
clone size: many
D gene: TRBD1
J gene: TRBJ2-3

CDR3 DNA: TGTGCCAGCAGTTACGGGACCTACAATGAGCAGTTCTTC
CDR3 protein: CASSYGTYNEQFF
V gene: TRBV6-2/TRBV6-3
clone size: .
D gene: .
J gene: TRBJ2-1